The 5 T cell receptor beta chains given below trace back to one sample, sequenced in a study of spatial heterogeneity in lung cancer. In TCRdb, the 5' RACE reads were re-called with MiXCR into one record per CDR3 protein. The sample shows about 82,000 distinct CDR3 sequences, around 12% of them seen only once. Documented time point: sample taken at primary tumor resection. Whole RNA came from tumor, nontumor lung or frozen PBMC and was sequenced without being sorted. Sequences were derived from PBMCs, sampled at surgery. The source is a male donor with early-stage non-small cell lung cancer.

The gene calls are TRBV7-2 and TRBJ1-5; D gene uncertain. Deletions cut 2 bases from V and 1 base from J, with 9 bases between. There are 15 residues in the CDR3. CDR1 is SGHTA, CDR2 FQGNSA, per germline. CDR3 sequence (DNA): TGTGCCAGCAGCTTATTATGGCACAGCAATCAGCCCCAGCATTTT. Its protein product is CASSLLWHSNQPQHF.

This clonotype was found a few times. The chain links TRBV7-3 to TRBJ2-2, with D possibly matching TRBD1 (6 bases). The CDR3 is made up of 16 amino acids. V lost 5 bases and J 7 bases, leaving 20 bases between the germline ends. The germline V gene encodes CDR1 SGHTA and CDR2 FQGTGA. CDR3 coding DNA: TGTGCCAGCAGCCCTCGCGGCAGGGGTTATGGCGGGGAGCTGTTTTTT. Protein product: CASSPRGRGYGGELFF.

The chain has TRBV11-3 and TRBJ2-5, with 7 bases lining up with TRBD2. Germline V gene lookup returns CDR1 SGHNT and CDR2 YENEEA. The CDR3 covers 17 residues. Losses at the gene ends were 5 bases for V and 2 bases for J; bases not matched to a gene: 14. For the CDR3, the DNA is TGTGCCAGCAGCCAAAAATTCGGGGAGGGCGGACAAGAGACCCAGTACTTC. It translates to CASSQKFGEGGQETQYF.

In this sample, this clonotype turned up a few times. CDR3 bases: TGTGCCAGCAGCCACGGAGCGGGGGGGAGAGATACGCAGTATTTT. The encoded protein is CASSHGAGGRDTQYF. The rearrangement joins TRBV3-1 to TRBJ2-3, with 10 bases aligning to TRBD2. V trimming: 3 bases; J trimming: 5 bases; junction bases outside the gene matches: 5. This CDR3 contains 15 residues. Germline CDR1 reads LGHDT; CDR2 reads YNNKEL (reference sequence).

V is TRBV7-2 and J is TRBJ2-5; D tentatively fits TRBD1 or TRBD2 (6 bases each). V dropped 5 bases and J dropped 5 bases, with 12 bases sitting between them. The CDR3 has 13 amino acids. Germline assignment: CDR1 SGHTA and CDR2 FQGNSA. The CDR3 spells CASSRGGGETQYF. DNA for the CDR3: TGTGCCAGCAGCCGCGGAGGGGGGGAGACCCAGTACTTC. The entire variable domain, with the rest obtained from reference TRBV7-2 and TRBJ2-5, is as follows: GAGVSQSPSNKVTEKGKDVELRCDPISGHTALYWYRQSLGQGLEFLIYFQGNSAPDKSGLPSDRFSAERTGGSVSTLTIQRTQQEDSAVYLCASSRGGGETQYFGPGTRLLVL.